This T cell receptor beta chain was retrieved from a study of glioma-infiltrating T cells. The study's findings and limits: CDR3 overlap between tissue and blood was very small.

TCR alpha and beta CDR3 regions were amplified from RNA using iRepertoire nested multiplex PCR. For one-step reverse transcription and amplification, roughly 100-400 ng of tissue mRNA or PBMC total RNA was used. In TCRdb, the multiplex PCR reads were re-called with MiXCR into one record per CDR3 protein. The repertoire holds around 120,000 distinct CDR3 sequences, with under 25% as singletons. Trimming pared 0 bases from V and 5 bases from J, leaving 16 bases between. The CDR3 is 16 residues long. Germline CDR1 is LGHNT and CDR2 is FRNRAP. This clonotype was observed a few times. Its antigen is not known.

The source of this sequence is a human donor with low-grade glioma or glioblastoma, undergoing nonglioma brain surgery, or in good health (not recorded which). The sample consisted of glioma tissue, nonneoplastic brain tissue, or PBMCs (not recorded which). The rearrangement uses TRBV12-5 and TRBJ1-1; tentatively, D is TRBD1 (5 bases). The CDR3 coding sequence is TGTGCTAGTGGTTTGGTGGTAGTTGGGGGAGGTACTGAAGCTTTCTTT. Amino acid sequence: CASGLVVVGGGTEAFF. The full variable domain, rest sourced from reference TRBV12-5 and TRBJ1-1, is DARVTQTPRHKVTEMGQEVTMRCQPILGHNTVFWYRQTMMQGLELLAYFRNRAPLDDSGMPKDRFSAEMPDATLATLKIQPSEPRDSAVYFCASGLVVVGGGTEAFFGQGTRLTVV.